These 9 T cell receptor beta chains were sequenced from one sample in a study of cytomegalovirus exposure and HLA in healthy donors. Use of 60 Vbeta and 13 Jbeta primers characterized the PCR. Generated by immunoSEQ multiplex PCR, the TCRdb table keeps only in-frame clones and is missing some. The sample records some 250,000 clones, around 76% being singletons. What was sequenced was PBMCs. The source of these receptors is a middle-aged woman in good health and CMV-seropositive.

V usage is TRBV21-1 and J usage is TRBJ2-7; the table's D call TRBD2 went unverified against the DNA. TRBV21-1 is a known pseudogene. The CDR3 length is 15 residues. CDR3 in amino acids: CASSNTGVVADEQYF. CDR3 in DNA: TGTGCCAGCAGCAATACGGGGGTGGTAGCGGACGAGCAGTACTTC.

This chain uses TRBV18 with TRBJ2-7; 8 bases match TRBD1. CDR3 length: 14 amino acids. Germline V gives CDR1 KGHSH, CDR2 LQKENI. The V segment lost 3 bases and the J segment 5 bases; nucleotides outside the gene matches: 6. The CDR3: CASSPPQGGNEQYF. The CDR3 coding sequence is TGTGCCAGCTCACCCCCACAGGGGGGAAACGAGCAGTACTTC. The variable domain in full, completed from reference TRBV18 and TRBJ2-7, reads NAGVMQNPRHLVRRRGQEARLRCSPMKGHSHVYWYRQLPEEGLKFMVYLQKENIIDESGMPKERFSAEFPKEGPSILRIQQVVRGDSAAYFCASSPPQGGNEQYFGPGTRLTVT.

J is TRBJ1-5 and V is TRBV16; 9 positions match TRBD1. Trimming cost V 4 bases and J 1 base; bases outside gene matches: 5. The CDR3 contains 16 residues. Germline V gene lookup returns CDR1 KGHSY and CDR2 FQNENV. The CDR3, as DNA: TGTGCCAGCAGCCCACGGACAGGGGAGAGCAATCAGCCCCAGCATTTT. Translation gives CASSPRTGESNQPQHF. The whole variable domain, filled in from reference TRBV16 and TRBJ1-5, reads GEEVAQTPKHLVRGEGQKAKLYCAPIKGHSYVFWYQQVLKNEFKFLISFQNENVFDETGMPKERFSAKCLPNSPCSLEIQATKLEDSAVYFCASSPRTGESNQPQHFGDGTRLSIL.

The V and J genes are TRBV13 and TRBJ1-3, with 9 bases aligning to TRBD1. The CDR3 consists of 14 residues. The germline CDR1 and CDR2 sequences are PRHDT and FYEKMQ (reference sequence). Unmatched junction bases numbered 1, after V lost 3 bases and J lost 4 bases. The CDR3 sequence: CASSLGTGGNTIYF. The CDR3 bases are TGTGCCAGCAGCTTGGGGACAGGGGGAAACACCATATATTTT. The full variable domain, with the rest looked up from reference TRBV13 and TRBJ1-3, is AAGVIQSPRHLIKEKRETATLKCYPIPRHDTVYWYQQGPGQDPQFLISFYEKMQSDKGSIPDRFSAQQFSDYHSELNMSSLELGDSALYFCASSLGTGGNTIYFGEGSWLTVV.

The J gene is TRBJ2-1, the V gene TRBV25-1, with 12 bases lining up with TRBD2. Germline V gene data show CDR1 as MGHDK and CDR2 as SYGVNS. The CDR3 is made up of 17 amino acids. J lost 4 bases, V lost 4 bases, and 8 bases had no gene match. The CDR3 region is CASSGASGRAGYNEQFF. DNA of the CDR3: TGTGCCAGCAGTGGGGCTAGCGGGAGGGCCGGGTACAATGAGCAGTTCTTC.

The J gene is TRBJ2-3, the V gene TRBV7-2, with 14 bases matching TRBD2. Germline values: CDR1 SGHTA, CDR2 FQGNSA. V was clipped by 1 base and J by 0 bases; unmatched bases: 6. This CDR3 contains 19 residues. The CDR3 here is CASSLVRTSGGISTDTQYF. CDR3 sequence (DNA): TGTGCCAGCAGCTTAGTAAGGACTAGCGGGGGGATTAGCACAGATACGCAGTATTTT.

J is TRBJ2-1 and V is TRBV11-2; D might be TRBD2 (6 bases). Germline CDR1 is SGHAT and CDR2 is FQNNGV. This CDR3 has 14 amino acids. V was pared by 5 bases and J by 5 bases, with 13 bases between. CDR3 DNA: TGTGCCAGCAGCCTGGGGGGTTGGAACAATGAGCAGTTCTTC. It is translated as CASSLGGWNNEQFF.

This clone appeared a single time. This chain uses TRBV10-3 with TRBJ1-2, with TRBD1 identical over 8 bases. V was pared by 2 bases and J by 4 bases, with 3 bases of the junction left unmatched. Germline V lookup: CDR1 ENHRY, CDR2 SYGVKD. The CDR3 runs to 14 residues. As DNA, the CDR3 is TGTGCCATCAGTGAGCAGGGACAGGTCTATGGCTACACCTTC. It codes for CAISEQGQVYGYTF.

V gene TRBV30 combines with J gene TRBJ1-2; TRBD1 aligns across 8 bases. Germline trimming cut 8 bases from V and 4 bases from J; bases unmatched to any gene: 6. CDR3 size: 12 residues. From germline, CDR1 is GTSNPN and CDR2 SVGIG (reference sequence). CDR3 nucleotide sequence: TGTGCCCAGCAGGGGGCGAGCTATGGCTACACCTTC. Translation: CAQQGASYGYTF.